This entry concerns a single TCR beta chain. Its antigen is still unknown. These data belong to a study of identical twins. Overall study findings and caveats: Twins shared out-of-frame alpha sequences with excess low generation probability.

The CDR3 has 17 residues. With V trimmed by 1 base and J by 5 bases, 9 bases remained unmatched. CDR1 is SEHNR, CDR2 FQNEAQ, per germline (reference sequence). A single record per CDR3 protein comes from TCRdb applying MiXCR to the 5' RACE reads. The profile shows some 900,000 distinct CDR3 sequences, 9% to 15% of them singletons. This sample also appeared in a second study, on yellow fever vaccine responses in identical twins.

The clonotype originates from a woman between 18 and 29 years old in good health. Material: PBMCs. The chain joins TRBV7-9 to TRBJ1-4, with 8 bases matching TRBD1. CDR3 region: CASSLVGQGAQNEKLFF. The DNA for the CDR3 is TGTGCCAGCAGCTTAGTGGGGCAGGGGGCACAAAATGAAAAACTGTTTTTT.